These 23 T cell receptor beta chains share one sample of origin, sequenced in a study of STAT5B mutations in CD4+ large granular lymphocyte leukemia. Libraries were prepared by immunoSEQ multiplex PCR; TCRdb keeps only in-frame clonotypes and omits some of them. The sample holds about 34,000 clones, less than 70% seen once. The sample was CD4+ T cells from blood buffy coats. The receptors stem from a human donor in good health.

The V gene is TRBV18, the J gene TRBJ1-5; tentatively, D is TRBD1 (5 bases). The CDR3 has 12 residues. CDR1 is KGHSH and CDR2 is LQKENI in the germline V gene. V was clipped by 1 base and J by 8 bases, with 6 bases between them. The CDR3 region is CASSPQGKPQHF. The CDR3 coding sequence is TGTGCCAGCTCACCACAGGGGAAGCCCCAGCATTTT.

This rearrangement joins TRBV6-6 to TRBJ1-2; perhaps TRBD1 as D (5 bases). This CDR3 has 12 amino acids. The V gene lost 6 bases and the J gene lost 13 bases, with 18 bases spanning the gap. CDR1 is MNHNY, CDR2 SVGAGI, per germline (reference sequence). CDR3 sequence reads: CASRPGLSTATF. CDR3 DNA: TGTGCCAGCAGGCCTGGTTTGTCGACAGCCACCTTC.

The chain is built from TRBV30 and TRBJ2-3, with D maybe TRBD1 (5 bases). Germline CDR1 reads GTSNPN; CDR2 reads SVGIG (reference sequence). The CDR3 spans 14 residues. V lost 0 bases, J lost 1 base, and 8 bases lay in between. The CDR3 is CAWSVQGGTDTQYF. The CDR3 region has the DNA TGTGCCTGGAGTGTACAAGGGGGCACAGATACGCAGTATTTT.

The chain uses TRBV4-3 and TRBJ2-7, with D possibly TRBD2 on 6 matching bases. Germline lookup yields CDR1 LGHNA and CDR2 YSLEER. The V end lost 0 bases, the J end lost 1 base, and 10 bases lay between the germline ends. This CDR3 has 15 residues. CDR3 sequence (DNA): TGCGCCAGCAGCCAAGATCGGGGGACTTCCTACGAGCAGTACTTC. Protein sequence: CASSQDRGTSYEQYF.

The chain uses TRBV19 and TRBJ1-1; D might be TRBD1 (6 bases). V lost 5 bases and J 5 bases, leaving 21 bases between the germline ends. Germline values: CDR1 LNHDA, CDR2 SQIVND (reference sequence). The CDR3 sequence is 16 residues long. CDR3 DNA: TGTGCCAGTAGTCCCGTCTGGGCGGGGGCAGGGACTGAAGCTTTCTTT. Translation: CASSPVWAGAGTEAFF.

This clone was picked up a small number of times. The V and J genes are TRBV18 and TRBJ2-7; 10 bases match TRBD1. CDR1 is KGHSH, CDR2 LQKENI, per germline. V lost 1 base and J lost 2; bases outside the gene matches: 8. The CDR3 is 17 residues long. CDR3 DNA sequence: TGTGCCAGCTCACCACTGGCCTCTGGACAGGGGGCCTACGAGCAGTACTTC. This translates into CASSPLASGQGAYEQYF.

The chain combines TRBV29-1 with TRBJ1-2; 7 nucleotides align to TRBD1. With V trimmed by 6 bases and J by 0 bases, 1 base remained unmatched. CDR3 length equals 12 residues. Germline CDR1 and CDR2: SQVTM and ANQGSEA. For the CDR3, the DNA is TGCAGCGTCCAGGGGGCTAACTATGGCTACACCTTC. Residues: CSVQGANYGYTF.

V and J are TRBV5-4 and TRBJ1-2, with unresolved D. This CDR3 contains 15 residues. Germline loops: CDR1 SGHNT, CDR2 YYREEE (reference sequence). V lost 0 bases, J lost 8 bases, and 17 bases lay in between. CDR3 nucleotides: TGTGCCAGCAGCTTGGCCGGCAGGTTATCCAGCGGCTACACCTTC. Its protein is CASSLAGRLSSGYTF.

V usage is TRBV5-8 and J usage is TRBJ2-2, with 9 bases matching TRBD1. Germline V gene lookup returns CDR1 SGHTS and CDR2 YDEGEE. J lost 8 bases, V lost 4 bases, and 6 bases had no gene match. The CDR3 sequence is 14 residues long. CDR3 loop: CASSRTGVRGELFF. CDR3 nucleotides: TGTGCCAGCAGCCGGACAGGGGTGCGAGGGGAGCTGTTTTTT.

This clone has only a few counts. The CDR3 loop is CASSLYRANEKLFF. The CDR3 DNA sequence: TGCGCCAGCAGCTTGTACAGAGCTAATGAAAAACTGTTTTTT. V is TRBV5-1 and J is TRBJ1-4; D is ambiguous. This CDR3 is built from 14 residues. Germline V gives CDR1 SGHRS, CDR2 YFSETQ. Trimming pared 1 base from V and 3 bases from J, leaving 7 bases between.

The chain recombines TRBV19 with TRBJ1-4; maybe TRBD1 (5 bases). The ends were cut back, 1 base at V and 2 bases at J, with 11 bases in the middle. CDR3 length equals 16 residues. CDR1 and CDR2 from the germline V gene are LNHDA and SQIVND (reference sequence). The CDR3 region has the DNA TGTGCCAGTAGTATAGGAAGAAGGGGCACTAATGAAAAACTGTTTTTT. As protein: CASSIGRRGTNEKLFF.

The rearrangement uses TRBV7-8 and TRBJ2-7, with D perhaps TRBD1 (6 bases). V lost 2 bases and J lost 0, with 8 bases in between. The CDR3 totals 14 residues. CDR1 SGHVS and CDR2 FQNEAQ come from the germline V gene. DNA for the CDR3: TGTGCCAGCAGCTTAAGGGGGAACTCCTACGAGCAGTACTTC. Encoded protein: CASSLRGNSYEQYF.

This clone was detected a few times. This chain uses TRBV5-8 with TRBJ1-1; D gene unclear. V lost 2 bases to trimming and J lost 5 bases, with 7 bases between them. Germline V gives CDR1 SGHTS, CDR2 YDEGEE. CDR3 length: 12 residues. CDR3 nucleotide sequence: TGTGCCAGCAGCTTTTTACGAACTGAAGCTTTCTTT. Its translation is CASSFLRTEAFF.

CDR3 bases: TGTGCCAGCACCGTTCGGGGACAGGGGGTTTCACCCCTCCACTTT. Encoded protein: CASTVRGQGVSPLHF. The rearrangement joins TRBV7-4 to TRBJ1-6; 11 bases align to TRBD1. The CDR3 is 15 amino acids. Germline values: CDR1 SGHVT, CDR2 SQSDAQ. With 7 bases clipped from V and 9 bases from J, the junction kept 8 bases outside the gene matches. The variable domain in full, with the rest retrieved from reference TRBV7-4 and TRBJ1-6, is GAGVSQSPRYKVAKRGRDVALRCDSISGHVTLYWYRQTLGQGSEVLTYSQSDAQRDKSGRPSGRFSAERPERSVSTLKIQRTEQGDSAVYLCASTVRGQGVSPLHFGNGTRLTVT.

The chain recombines TRBV30 with TRBJ1-6; D gene uncertain. Germline loops: CDR1 GTSNPN, CDR2 SVGIG (reference sequence). This CDR3 has 13 amino acids. Trimming pared 2 bases from V and 10 bases from J, leaving 12 bases between. CDR3 nucleotides: TGTGCCTGGAGTTCCGGGGTCAAGTCACCCCTCCACTTT. As protein: CAWSSGVKSPLHF.

The J gene is TRBJ2-5, the V gene TRBV2; 9 bases align to TRBD1. CDR3 length equals 15 residues. Germline V gene data show CDR1 as SNHLY and CDR2 as FYNNEI. J gave up 3 bases and V 4 bases, and 6 bases lay outside the gene matches. CDR3 protein: CASSAPDRGEETQYF. The DNA for the CDR3 is TGTGCCAGCAGTGCCCCGGACAGGGGCGAAGAGACCCAGTACTTC.

The V call is TRBV5-1, the J call TRBJ2-5; 12 bases map to TRBD2. The CDR3 length is 15 residues. From germline, CDR1 is SGHRS and CDR2 YFSETQ. Trimming removed 4 bases from V and 2 bases from J; junction bases left unmatched: 3. In DNA, the CDR3 is TGCGCCAGCAGCCAACTAGCGGGGGGACAAGAGACCCAGTACTTC. As protein: CASSQLAGGQETQYF. The whole variable domain, remainder taken from reference TRBV5-1 and TRBJ2-5, is KAGVTQTPRYLIKTRGQQVTLSCSPISGHRSVSWYQQTPGQGLQFLFEYFSETQRNKGNFPGRFSGRQFSNSRSEMNVSTLELGDSALYLCASSQLAGGQETQYFGPGTRLLVL.

The chain recombines TRBV15 with TRBJ2-7; TRBD1 agrees at 8 bases. V shed 2 bases, J shed 6 bases, and the junction held 6 bases outside the gene matches. Germline lookup yields CDR1 LNHNV and CDR2 YYDKDF (reference sequence). There are 14 residues in the CDR3. The chain's CDR3 is CATSRRTTGAEQYF. DNA for the CDR3: TGTGCCACCAGCAGAAGGACGACAGGGGCCGAGCAGTACTTC. The whole variable domain, remainder taken from reference TRBV15 and TRBJ2-7, is DAMVIQNPRYQVTQFGKPVTLSCSQTLNHNVMYWYQQKSSQAPKLLFHYYDKDFNNEADTPDNFQSRRPNTSFCFLDIRSPGLGDTAMYLCATSRRTTGAEQYFGPGTRLTVT.

The chain recombines TRBV14 with TRBJ1-2, with 7 positions matching TRBD1. Germline loops: CDR1 SGHDN, CDR2 FVKESK. The CDR3 spans 13 residues. V lost 4 bases and J lost 5; bases outside the gene matches: 4. The CDR3 DNA is TGTGCCAGCAGCCCACAGGGGAGGTATGGCTACACCTTC. Protein: CASSPQGRYGYTF.

The J gene is TRBJ2-5, the V gene TRBV6-5, with D unclear. CDR1 is MNHEY and CDR2 is SVGAGI in the germline V gene. Trimming pared 0 bases from V and 4 bases from J, leaving 9 bases between. This CDR3 contains 14 residues. The CDR3 DNA reads as TGTGCCAGCAGTTACTCGATCGGTCGAGAGACCCAGTACTTC. Translation: CASSYSIGRETQYF.

This chain uses TRBV18 with TRBJ2-7, with D possibly matching TRBD1 (5 bases). The CDR3 is 14 amino acids. The V gene's germline CDR1 is KGHSH and CDR2 LQKENI. Trimming cost V 4 bases and J 2 bases, with 12 bases left between them. CDR3 sequence (DNA): TGTGCCAGCTCACAGGACATCGCGGCCTACGAGCAGTACTTC. It yields the protein CASSQDIAAYEQYF.

In this sample, this clone turned up a few times. The gene calls are TRBV5-1 and TRBJ1-1; 7 bases agree with TRBD1. Per the germline V gene, CDR1 is SGHRS and CDR2 is YFSETQ. CDR3 length equals 14 residues. J was trimmed by 5 bases and V by 4 bases; bases with no gene match: 8. The CDR3 region has the DNA TGCGCCAGCAGCGGAGGGGGCGTAAAGACTGAAGCTTTCTTT. This codes for CASSGGGVKTEAFF. Full variable domain (missing parts from reference TRBV5-1 and TRBJ1-1): KAGVTQTPRYLIKTRGQQVTLSCSPISGHRSVSWYQQTPGQGLQFLFEYFSETQRNKGNFPGRFSGRQFSNSRSEMNVSTLELGDSALYLCASSGGGVKTEAFFGQGTRLTVV.

In this sample, this clone turned up a few times. The V and J genes are TRBV11-3 and TRBJ1-1, with D perhaps matching TRBD1 (6 bases). Germline values: CDR1 SGHNT, CDR2 YENEEA. The CDR3 covers 13 residues. The V gene lost 3 bases and the J gene lost 4 bases, with 9 bases spanning the gap. The CDR3 here is CASSFNRVTEAFF. The CDR3 nucleotides are TGTGCCAGCAGCTTCAACAGGGTCACTGAAGCTTTCTTT.